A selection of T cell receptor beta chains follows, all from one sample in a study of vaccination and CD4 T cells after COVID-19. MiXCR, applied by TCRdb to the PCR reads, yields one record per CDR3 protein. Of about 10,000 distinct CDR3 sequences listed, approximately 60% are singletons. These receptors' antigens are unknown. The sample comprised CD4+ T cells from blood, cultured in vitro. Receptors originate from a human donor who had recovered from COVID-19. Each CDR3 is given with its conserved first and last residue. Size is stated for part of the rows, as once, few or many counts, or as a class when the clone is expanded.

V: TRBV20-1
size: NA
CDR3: CSARDRREGSYGYTF

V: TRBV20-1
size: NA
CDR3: CSAGVAGVDEQFF

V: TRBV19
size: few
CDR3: CASSLGPAGGNTDTQYF

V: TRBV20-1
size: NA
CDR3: CSAQPGGIGNTIYF

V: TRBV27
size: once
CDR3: CASSLSLAGGSDTQYF

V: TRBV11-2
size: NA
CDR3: CASSLDLAVSTETQYF

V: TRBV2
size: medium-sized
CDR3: CASSENGGNNSPLHF

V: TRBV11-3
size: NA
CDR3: CASSLGGASAFF

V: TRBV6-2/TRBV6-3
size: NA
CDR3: CASSRSMNTEAFF

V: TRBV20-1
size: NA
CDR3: CSARVHTDTQYF

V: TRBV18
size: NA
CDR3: CASSPGQGINTEAFF

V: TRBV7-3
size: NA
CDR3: CASSPVASPSNEQFF

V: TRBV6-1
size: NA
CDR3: CASSEARDPRGRAQYF

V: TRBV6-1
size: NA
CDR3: CASRRDRVYEQYF

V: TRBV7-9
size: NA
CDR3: CASRPRDRENNEQFF

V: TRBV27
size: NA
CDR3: CASSLVAGGSSYEQYF

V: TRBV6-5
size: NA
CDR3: CASSFLAGGQETQYF

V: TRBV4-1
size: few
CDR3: CASSQSDRAYEQYF

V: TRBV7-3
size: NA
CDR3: CASPLQGYTF

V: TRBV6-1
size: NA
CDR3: CASTKLDRGGNEQFF

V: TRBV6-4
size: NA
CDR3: CASSDSSGGANEQFF

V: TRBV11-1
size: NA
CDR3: CASSLGDRVFMNTEAFF

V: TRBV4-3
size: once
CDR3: CASSHAGTGSGYTF

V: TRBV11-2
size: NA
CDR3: CASSTVKSPYNEQFF

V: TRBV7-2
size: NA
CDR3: CASSPGQGTDTQYF

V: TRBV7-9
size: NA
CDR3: CASSLALGGAEAFF

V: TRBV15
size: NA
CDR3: CATSSSGTVAYEQCF

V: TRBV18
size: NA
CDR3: CASSPGLAGGEQFF

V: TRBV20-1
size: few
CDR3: CSATDGLGPQHF

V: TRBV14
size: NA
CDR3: CASSPVGTARGAFF

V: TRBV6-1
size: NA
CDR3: CASSEGRQRGLAKNIQYF